The rows below give T cell receptor beta chains drawn from one sample of a study of blood T cell repertoires in COVID-19. Method: immunoSEQ multiplex PCR; TCRdb's copy keeps in-frame clones and lacks some. Of approximately 50,000 clones detected, about 88% appear once; the ten largest clones hold more than 3%. Sequencing was performed on peripheral blood. The receptors were gathered from a human donor in a cohort sampled during active COVID-19. The CDR3 runs from the conserved cysteine through the conserved F or W. The D gene is left open where the match is weak. The listing skips clone size in some rows; elsewhere it reads once, few, many or a size class.

len,abundance,d_gene,j_gene,v_gene,CDR3nt,CDR3aa
14,few,NA,TRBJ1-2,TRBV19,TGTGCCAGTAGTATAGGGCAGGGAGGACAAGGCTACACCTTC,CASSIGQGGQGYTF
19,NA,TRBD2,TRBJ2-3,TRBV9,TGTGCCAGCAGCGTAATGGGGGGGTGGACTAGCGGTAGGAAAGATACGCAGTATTTT,CASSVMGGWTSGRKDTQYF
15,NA,TRBD1,TRBJ2-6,TRBV28,TGTGCCAGCAGGACAGGGAGCTCTGGGGCCAACGTCCTGACTTTC,CASRTGSSGANVLTF
13,NA,NA,TRBJ2-7,TRBV29-1,TGCAGCGTGGAGCCGGACAACTCCTACGAGCAGTACTTC,CSVEPDNSYEQYF
16,NA,NA,TRBJ2-3,TRBV14,TGTGCCAGCAGCCAAGAACCGGGGTACACCACAGATACGCAGTATTTT,CASSQEPGYTTDTQYF
13,NA,NA,TRBJ2-2,TRBV3-1/TRBV3-2,TGTGCCAGCACCCAGGGAGGCACCGGGGAGCTGTTTTTT,CASTQGGTGELFF
16,NA,NA,TRBJ1-4,TRBV6-5,TGTGCCAGCAGTTACAATAAGGGGGCAACTAATGAAAAACTGTTTTTT,CASSYNKGATNEKLFF
15,NA,TRBD1,TRBJ1-3,TRBV5-4,TGTGCCAGCAGCGAGGACAGGTCCTCTGGAAACACCATATATTTT,CASSEDRSSGNTIYF
13,NA,NA,TRBJ1-3,TRBV29-1,TGCAGCGTTGTGGAGGGGTCTGGAAACACCATATATTTT,CSVVEGSGNTIYF
13,NA,NA,TRBJ1-1,TRBV9,TGTGCCAGCAGCGTAGTAGGTGGGAGTGAAGCTTTCTTT,CASSVVGGSEAFF
13,NA,TRBD1,TRBJ1-3,TRBV30,TGTGCCTGGAGAAGACAGGGCGGAAACACCATATATTTT,CAWRRQGGNTIYF
12,NA,TRBD1,TRBJ1-1,TRBV13,TGTGCCAGCAGCTCGGGACAGTCTGAAGCTTTCTTT,CASSSGQSEAFF
14,NA,TRBD1,TRBJ1-5,TRBV7-9,TGTGCCAGCAGCTGGACAGGGGAAAATCAGCCCCAGCATTTT,CASSWTGENQPQHF
12,NA,NA,TRBJ1-1,TRBV3-1/TRBV3-2,TGTGCCAGCAGCCACCGGGGTGATGAAGCTTTCTTT,CASSHRGDEAFF
15,NA,TRBD1,TRBJ2-1,TRBV9,TGTGCCAGCAGCGTAGAGGACAGGCTTTACAATGAGCAGTTCTTC,CASSVEDRLYNEQFF
17,NA,TRBD2,TRBJ2-2,TRBV10-3,TGTGCCATCAGGGGACTAGCGGGAGCGGGTGACACCGGGGAGCTGTTTTTT,CAIRGLAGAGDTGELFF
14,NA,NA,TRBJ1-1,TRBV5-1,TGCGCCAGCAGCTTTTCGGGACAACTCACTGAAGCTTTCTTT,CASSFSGQLTEAFF
17,NA,NA,TRBJ2-3,TRBV11-2,TGTGCCAGCAGCTTATTTCAGGGGAGGGTAATCGCAGATACGCAGTATTTT,CASSLFQGRVIADTQYF
15,NA,NA,TRBJ2-5,TRBV10-3,TGTGCCATCAGTGAGTCATGGACTAGGGGGGAGACCCAGTACTTC,CAISESWTRGETQYF
11,NA,NA,TRBJ1-1,TRBV20-1,TGCAGTGCTAGTCCGACTAGGTTAGCTTTCTTT,CSASPTRLAFF
15,NA,TRBD2,TRBJ2-2,TRBV28,TGTGCCAGCATCGTAGCGGGAGGATACACCGGGGAGCTGTTTTTT,CASIVAGGYTGELFF
14,NA,NA,TRBJ2-6,TRBV19,TGTGCCAGTAGGGGCAGCTCTGGGGCCAACGTCCTGACTTTC,CASRGSSGANVLTF
16,NA,NA,TRBJ1-1,TRBV10-3,TGTGCCATCAGTGACCACCCCGGGGGAGGCGATACTGAAGCTTTCTTT,CAISDHPGGGDTEAFF
12,NA,TRBD1,TRBJ2-1,TRBV7-3,TGTGCCAGCAGCCAGCAGGGGGCAGAGCAGTTCTTC,CASSQQGAEQFF